The entry that follows covers one T cell receptor (beta chain) sequence. Authors' processing steps: Amplification of reference gene primers was used by the study to estimate nucleated cell counts. The data were produced by immunoSEQ multiplex PCR, yet TCRdb's version contains in-frame clones alone and is incomplete. The V and J calls and clone size are taken from that table; D and trimming were inferred from the DNA. The sample lists 150,000 or so clones, around nine tenths occurring once. This CDR3 region has 16 residues. V was shortened by 3 bases and J by 1 base, with 13 bases between the two germline ends. In germline, CDR1 is LNHDA, CDR2 SQIVND (reference sequence). This entry belongs to a study of blood T cell repertoires in COVID-19. Study context: Spain, Italy and the United States supplied samples that represented acute and convalescent COVID-19. PBMCs, B-cell-depleted T cells, or T cells provided the cDNA or gDNA that made up the material.

Recruited during active infection, patients (from Seattle) were subsequently followed longitudinally. The V and J genes are TRBV19 and TRBJ1-5; D is unresolved. The sample comprised peripheral blood. The source of this sequence is a man aged 55-75 years with COVID-19, enrolled during active disease. CDR3 residues: CASSMWLAGSNQPQHF. Written as DNA, the CDR3 is TGTGCCAGTAGTATGTGGTTGGCGGGAAGCAATCAGCCCCAGCATTTT.